One and the same sample provided the 32 T cell receptor beta chains below, sequenced in a study of blood T cells in healthy people across ages. The use of a sample-barcoded 5' primer and a J-beta primer mix characterized a second PCR of roughly 6 to 12 cycles. TCRdb reprocessed the 5' RACE reads via MiXCR and lists one record per CDR3 protein. The sample holds over 1,500,000 distinct CDR3 sequences, roughly 49% seen once. Specimen: blood. These receptors came from a woman in her forties in good health.

The CDR3 nucleotides read TGTGCCAGCAGTTTATTTGGGGGGTTTAAGCAGTTCTTC. This sequence encodes CASSLFGGFKQFF. This chain links TRBV27 with TRBJ2-1, with D possibly TRBD2 on 6 matching bases. Trimming left V 1 base short and J 11 bases short, with 12 bases between. The germline V gene has CDR1 MNHEY and CDR2 SMNVEV (reference sequence). This CDR3 comprises 13 residues.

The chain uses TRBV28 and TRBJ2-1, with 7 bases aligning to TRBD1. This CDR3 is 15 amino acids long. Germline-derived CDR1 and CDR2 are MDHEN and SYDVKM. The trim removed 3 bases at V and 0 bases at J, leaving 2 bases unmatched. Here the CDR3 reads CASSFGTDSYNEQFF. The CDR3 DNA sequence: TGTGCCAGCAGTTTTGGGACAGACTCCTACAATGAGCAGTTCTTC.

This rearrangement joins TRBV11-2 to TRBJ1-2; D is undetermined. The CDR3 length is 14 residues. V gave up 5 bases and J gave up 2 bases, with 12 bases separating them. CDR1 and CDR2 (germline): SGHAT, FQNNGV. The CDR3 spells CASSPDWANYGYTF. The DNA of the CDR3 is TGTGCCAGCAGCCCGGACTGGGCAAACTATGGCTACACCTTC.

The genes are TRBV7-9 and TRBJ1-4; 9 positions match TRBD1. The CDR3 has 16 residues. Trimming at V came to 4 bases and at J to 6 bases, leaving 9 bases not matched to a gene. Looked up from germline, CDR1 is SEHNR and CDR2 is FQNEAQ (reference sequence). In DNA, the CDR3 is TGTGCCAGCAGCTCAAACACAGGGGGCTGGGATGAAAAACTGTTTTTT. The encoded protein is CASSSNTGGWDEKLFF.

This chain uses TRBV7-2 with TRBJ2-3, with 8 bases lining up with TRBD1. Per the germline V gene, CDR1 is SGHTA and CDR2 is FQGNSA. The CDR3 runs 15 residues. The J segment lost 4 bases and the V segment lost 5 bases, leaving 8 bases of the junction unmatched. As DNA, the CDR3 is TGTGCCAGCAGCAGACAGGGGAAGTCGGCAGATACGCAGTATTTT. Protein sequence: CASSRQGKSADTQYF.

The V and J genes are TRBV10-2 and TRBJ1-2; possibly TRBD1 for D (6 bases). Looked up from germline, CDR1 is WSHSY and CDR2 is SAAADI. V dropped 6 bases and J dropped 4 bases, with 18 bases sitting between them. The CDR3 sequence is 15 residues long. The CDR3 loop reads CASSSQGSPPYGYTF. The CDR3 coding sequence is TGCGCCAGCAGCTCTCAGGGGTCCCCTCCCTATGGCTACACCTTC.

The chain combines TRBV5-1 with TRBJ1-2; D gene ambiguous. This CDR3 is 13 amino acids long. Germline CDR1 reads SGHRS; CDR2 reads YFSETQ. Trimming left V 4 bases short and J 8 bases short, with 15 bases between. This chain's CDR3 is CASSQQRARGYTF. CDR3 in DNA: TGCGCCAGCAGCCAACAGAGGGCGCGGGGCTACACCTTC.

This clonotype was observed a handful of times. The junction departs from the called germline gene at one end, perhaps through a read error. The chain carries TRBV7-9 and TRBJ2-7; 11 positions match TRBD2. CDR3 length: 16 amino acids. The V gene's germline CDR1 is SEHNR and CDR2 FQNEAQ (reference sequence). This chain's CDR3 is CASSQTLAGGSYERYF. The CDR3 bases are TGTGCCAGCAGCCAAACTCTAGCGGGGGGCAGCTACGAGCGGTACTTC.

The chain couples TRBV6-5 to TRBJ2-3; a possible D gene is TRBD2 (6 bases). Germline V gives CDR1 MNHEY, CDR2 SVGAGI. V was trimmed by 3 bases and J by 6 bases, leaving 13 bases between them. The CDR3 covers 14 residues. In nucleotides, the CDR3 is TGTGCCAGCAGTTATCTCCAAAGCGGGGATACGCAGTATTTT. This codes for CASSYLQSGDTQYF.

In nucleotides, the CDR3 is TGCGCCAGCAGCCATCGGACTAGCGGGAGGCAGTACTTC. This sequence encodes CASSHRTSGRQYF. The chain has TRBV4-3 and TRBJ2-7; 13 bases match TRBD2. Per germline, CDR1 LGHNA and CDR2 YSLEER. The junction had 2 bases not matched to a gene; V was cut back by 3 bases and J by 9 bases. The CDR3 runs to 13 residues.

J is TRBJ1-6 and V is TRBV5-1, with TRBD1 as a possible D gene (6 bases). CDR3 length: 17 residues. Between the trimmed V and J ends, which lost 2 bases and 6 bases, there was a span of 18 bases. Germline CDR1 and CDR2: SGHRS and YFSETQ. CDR3 sequence: CASSLQGDLAGNSPLHF. The CDR3 bases are TGCGCCAGCAGCTTACAGGGAGACCTGGCTGGTAATTCACCCCTCCACTTT.

This rearrangement joins TRBV5-1 to TRBJ2-5; weak D call: TRBD1 (6 bases). Trimming stripped 7 bases from V and 3 bases from J, with 10 bases between. The CDR3 is 12 amino acids. Germline values: CDR1 SGHRS, CDR2 YFSETQ. DNA for the CDR3: TGCGCCAGCCGTAAGGGGGAAGAGACCCAGTACTTC. Encoded protein: CASRKGEETQYF.

The rearrangement uses TRBV28 and TRBJ1-5, with D possibly being TRBD1 (5 bases). CDR1 MDHEN and CDR2 SYDVKM come from the germline V gene. This CDR3 spans 12 amino acids. The ends were cut back, 1 base at V and 13 bases at J, with 11 bases in the middle. The CDR3: CASSLFSGRQHF. The CDR3 nucleotides are TGTGCCAGCAGTTTATTCTCAGGGAGGCAGCATTTT.

The chain uses TRBV28 and TRBJ2-3; 11 bases are shared with TRBD2. The V segment lost 2 bases and the J segment 5 bases; nucleotides outside the gene matches: 3. CDR1 and CDR2 from the germline V gene are MDHEN and SYDVKM. The CDR3 consists of 15 residues. The CDR3 sequence is CASSLVAGGQDTQYF. The CDR3 DNA reads as TGTGCCAGCAGTTTAGTAGCGGGGGGGCAAGATACGCAGTATTTT.

This clonotype has just one count. The rearrangement uses TRBV20-1 and TRBJ2-1; 8 bases are a match to TRBD2. Trimming cost V 4 bases and J 10 bases; bases outside gene matches: 12. In germline, CDR1 is DFQATT, CDR2 SNEGSKA (reference sequence). The CDR3 length is 14 residues. The CDR3 nucleotides are TGCAGTGCTATGGCGGGGGGCAGATTCAAGGAGCAGTTCTTC. Translating it yields CSAMAGGRFKEQFF.

The chain is built from TRBV2 and TRBJ2-1; a weak D match, TRBD1 (6 bases). The CDR3 runs 16 residues. Germline CDR1 reads SNHLY; CDR2 reads FYNNEI. With 5 bases removed from V and 5 bases from J, the gap between germline ends came to 19 bases. CDR3: CASSQDRFARNNEQFF. The CDR3 coding sequence is TGTGCCAGCAGTCAAGACAGGTTCGCACGGAACAATGAGCAGTTCTTC.

The V gene is TRBV4-3, the J gene TRBJ1-2; D perhaps matches TRBD1 (5 bases). The CDR3 contains 15 residues. Germline V gives CDR1 LGHNA, CDR2 YSLEER. Deletions cut 1 base from V and 7 bases from J, with 16 bases between. CDR3 sequence reads: CASSQGAGQKVGYTF. For the CDR3, the DNA is TGCGCCAGCAGCCAAGGCGCCGGACAAAAGGTTGGCTACACCTTC.

V and J are TRBV4-1 and TRBJ2-7; a possible D gene is TRBD2 (6 bases). Trimming removed 4 bases at V and 3 bases at J, with 13 bases between. Germline CDR1 and CDR2: MGHRA and YSYEKL. This CDR3 comprises 14 residues. In DNA form, the CDR3 reads TGCGCCAGCAGCCGGGCAGGGAGGAACTACGAGCAGTACTTC. Translation gives CASSRAGRNYEQYF.

This clonotype was seen a handful of times. The V gene is TRBV7-9, the J gene TRBJ2-3, with TRBD1 matching over 7 bases. Germline CDR1 is SEHNR and CDR2 is FQNEAQ (reference sequence). The trim removed 5 bases at V and 3 bases at J, leaving 14 bases unmatched. The CDR3 runs 17 residues. Here the CDR3 DNA reads TGTGCCAGCAGCCATCCTCAGACAGGGATAAGGACAGATACGCAGTATTTT. Translating it yields CASSHPQTGIRTDTQYF.

J is TRBJ2-3 and V is TRBV29-1; 9 nucleotides align to TRBD2. J lost 6 bases, V lost 7 bases, and 5 bases had no gene match. This CDR3 contains 12 residues. The V gene's germline CDR1 is SQVTM and CDR2 ANQGSEA. CDR3 amino acids: CSEGGGADTQYF. In DNA form, the CDR3 reads TGCAGCGAGGGCGGGGGGGCCGATACGCAGTATTTT.

The chain recombines TRBV7-8 with TRBJ2-7; D gene uncertain. This CDR3 region has 13 residues. V lost 2 bases to trimming and J lost 3 bases, with 8 bases between them. The V gene's germline CDR1 is SGHVS and CDR2 FQNEAQ. The CDR3 DNA sequence: TGTGCCAGCAGCTTACAACGGAACTACGAGCAGTACTTC. Translation: CASSLQRNYEQYF.

This clonotype showed up just a few times. CDR3 nucleotide sequence: TGCGCCAGCAGCCTTAGGCCTGCACAGGAAAGTTCCTACAATGAGCAGTTCTTC. Its translation: CASSLRPAQESSYNEQFF. The genes are TRBV4-1 and TRBJ2-1, with D possibly TRBD1 on 5 matching bases. Per germline, CDR1 MGHRA and CDR2 YSYEKL. This CDR3 region has 18 residues. Trimming stripped 4 bases from V and 1 base from J, with 20 bases between.

This clonotype was recorded a few times. The chain combines TRBV4-1 with TRBJ1-4, with D uncertain. Trimming shortened V by 0 bases and J by 11 bases, and 13 bases separated the two germline ends. Germline CDR1 and CDR2: MGHRA and YSYEKL. This CDR3 has 14 amino acids. CDR3 DNA: TGCGCCAGCAGCCAAGATACATCCTTATGGAAACTGTTTTTT. It specifies CASSQDTSLWKLFF.

The DNA of the CDR3 is TGCAGCGTTGTAACTAGCGGGGGGGTAACCAATGAGCAGTTCTTC. Its translation: CSVVTSGGVTNEQFF. The V and J genes are TRBV29-1 and TRBJ2-1; 13 nucleotides align to TRBD2. CDR1 is SQVTM and CDR2 is ANQGSEA in the germline V gene. CDR3 length: 15 amino acids. The junction had 6 bases not matched to a gene; V was cut back by 4 bases and J by 6 bases.

The sample holds a few counts of this clonotype. The chain recombines TRBV3-1 with TRBJ2-3; weak D call: TRBD2 (6 bases). The CDR3 runs 14 residues. Germline V gene sequence: CDR1 LGHDT, CDR2 YNNKEL (reference sequence). Trimming shortened V by 7 bases and J by 0 bases, and 11 bases separated the two germline ends. The CDR3 bases are TGTGCCAGCAACCCGCGGGGTAGCACAGATACGCAGTATTTT. Translating it yields CASNPRGSTDTQYF.

This clonotype was seen a few times. In DNA, the CDR3 is TGTGCCAGCAGCGTAGAAGCCAGCGGGGGGGGTCAGGATACGCAGTATTTT. It translates to CASSVEASGGGQDTQYF. The J gene is TRBJ2-3, the V gene TRBV9, with 10 bases lining up with TRBD2. The CDR3 runs 17 residues. J lost 6 bases, V lost 0 bases, and 10 bases had no gene match. Per germline, CDR1 SGDLS and CDR2 YYNGEE.

This clonotype was found a few times. V and J are TRBV7-9 and TRBJ1-2; D ambiguous. This CDR3 region has 17 residues. Germline V gives CDR1 SEHNR, CDR2 FQNEAQ (reference sequence). The ends were cut back, 3 bases at V and 0 bases at J, with 17 bases in the middle. CDR3 loop: CASSFRMAGTANYGYTF. The CDR3 region has the DNA TGTGCCAGCAGCTTCCGAATGGCAGGAACGGCTAACTATGGCTACACCTTC.

V usage is TRBV20-1 and J usage is TRBJ2-2; D may be TRBD1 (5 bases). The germline CDR1 and CDR2 sequences are DFQATT and SNEGSKA (reference sequence). Trimming shortened V by 3 bases and J by 5 bases, and 13 bases separated the two germline ends. The CDR3 has 14 residues. The CDR3 nucleotides are TGCAGTGCTAGGGTCCAGGGTGGGACCGGGGAGCTGTTTTTT. Its translation is CSARVQGGTGELFF.

V is TRBV12-3 or TRBV12-4 and J is TRBJ2-5; D might be TRBD2 (6 bases). This CDR3 is 15 amino acids long. V was shortened by 5 bases and J by 9 bases, with 22 bases between the two germline ends. The CDR3, as DNA: TGTGCCAGCAGTCCCAACCCGACTCCGACGGGGGCCCAGTACTTC. Translated: CASSPNPTPTGAQYF.

V is TRBV20-1 and J is TRBJ2-5, with D unclear. The J call may be faulty, since TRBJ2-7 better matches the DNA end. The CDR3 is 13 residues long. Germline CDR1 is DFQATT and CDR2 is SNEGSKA (reference sequence). Here the CDR3 DNA reads TGCAGTGCTAGAGATGCCTTCTCCTACGAGCAGTACTTC. As protein: CSARDAFSYEQYF.

This clonotype was picked up a small number of times. The chain combines TRBV15 with TRBJ2-1; D gene ambiguous. Germline CDR1 and CDR2: LNHNV and YYDKDF (reference sequence). Trimming took 3 bases from V and 6 from J, leaving 9 bases between them. CDR3 length: 13 residues. DNA for the CDR3: TGTGCCACCAGCAGGGGGATTTCCAATGAGCAGTTCTTC. This sequence encodes CATSRGISNEQFF.

The chain links TRBV24-1 to TRBJ1-2, with a weak D call TRBD1 (5 bases). The CDR3 has 15 amino acids. Trimming pared 4 bases from V and 4 bases from J, leaving 15 bases between. In germline, CDR1 is KGHDR, CDR2 SFDVKD. The DNA of the CDR3 is TGTGCCACCAGTGACCCGCGGGGACCCAGCTATGGCTACACCTTC. Translation gives CATSDPRGPSYGYTF.